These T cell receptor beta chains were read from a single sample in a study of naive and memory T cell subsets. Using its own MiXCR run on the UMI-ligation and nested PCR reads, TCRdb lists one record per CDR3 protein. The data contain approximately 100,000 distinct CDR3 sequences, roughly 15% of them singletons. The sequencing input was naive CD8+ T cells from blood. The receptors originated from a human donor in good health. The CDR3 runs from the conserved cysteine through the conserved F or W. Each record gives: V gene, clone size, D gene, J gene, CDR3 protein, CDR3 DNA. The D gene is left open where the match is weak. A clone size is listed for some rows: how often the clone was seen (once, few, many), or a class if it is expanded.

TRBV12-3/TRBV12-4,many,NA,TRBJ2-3,CASSLFPGTSTDTQYF,TGTGCCAGCAGTTTGTTTCCCGGGACTAGCACAGATACGCAGTATTTT
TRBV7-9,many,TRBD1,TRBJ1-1,CASSSGQGMNTEAFF,TGTGCCAGCAGCTCAGGACAGGGGATGAACACTGAAGCTTTCTTT
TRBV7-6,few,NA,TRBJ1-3,CASSPRTANSGNTIYF,TGTGCCAGCAGCCCCCGGACAGCAAACTCTGGAAACACCATATATTTT
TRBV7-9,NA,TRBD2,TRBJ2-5,CASSRTSGGQETQYF,TGTGCCAGCAGCCGGACTAGCGGGGGCCAAGAGACCCAGTACTTC
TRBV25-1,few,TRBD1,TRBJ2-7,CASLEQGGSYEQYF,TGTGCCAGCCTTGAACAGGGGGGCTCCTACGAGCAGTACTTC
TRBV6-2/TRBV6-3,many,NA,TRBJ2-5,CASSYFPHDQETQYF,TGTGCCAGCAGTTACTTCCCACACGATCAAGAGACCCAGTACTTC
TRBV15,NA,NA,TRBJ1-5,CATSSRDGQNQPQHF,TGTGCCACCAGCAGCCGGGACGGACAAAATCAGCCCCAGCATTTT
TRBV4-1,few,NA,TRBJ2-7,CASSRLDGPEQYF,TGCGCCAGCAGCCGCCTCGATGGTCCCGAGCAGTACTTC
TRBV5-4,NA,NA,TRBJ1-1,CASSLDQARNTEAFF,TGTGCCAGCAGCTTGGACCAGGCGAGGAACACTGAAGCTTTCTTT
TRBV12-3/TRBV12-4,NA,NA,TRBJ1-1,CASKKVTNTEAFF,TGTGCCAGCAAAAAGGTCACGAACACTGAAGCTTTCTTT
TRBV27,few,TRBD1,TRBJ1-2,CASSLTGGGYGYTF,TGTGCCAGCAGCTTGACAGGGGGCGGGTATGGCTACACCTTC
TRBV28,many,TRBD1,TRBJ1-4,CASSFLTGGKETNEKLFF,TGTGCCAGCAGTTTCCTCACAGGGGGCAAAGAAACTAATGAAAAACTGTTTTTT
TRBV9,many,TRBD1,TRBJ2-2,CASSLPGTGSTGELFF,TGTGCCAGCAGCCTGCCCGGGACAGGGAGCACCGGGGAGCTGTTTTTT
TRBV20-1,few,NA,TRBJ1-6,CSAKSLVGQYNSPLHF,TGCAGTGCTAAATCTCTCGTTGGACAGTATAATTCACCCCTCCACTTT
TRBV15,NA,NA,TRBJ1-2,CATSSRGSYTF,TGTGCCACCAGCTCCAGGGGCAGCTACACCTTC
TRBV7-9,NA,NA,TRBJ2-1,CASSDEGNEQFF,TGTGCCAGCAGCGACGAAGGAAATGAGCAGTTCTTC
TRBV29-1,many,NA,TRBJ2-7,CSVGGQGVGEQYF,TGCAGCGTTGGCGGGCAGGGAGTTGGCGAGCAGTACTTC
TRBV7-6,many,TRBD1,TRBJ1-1,CASSLGTANTEAFF,TGTGCCAGCAGCCTGGGGACAGCTAACACTGAAGCTTTCTTT
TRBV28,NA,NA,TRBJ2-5,CASSLSLGETQYF,TGTGCCAGCAGTTTATCCCTGGGGGAGACCCAGTACTTC
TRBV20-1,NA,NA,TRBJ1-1,CSARETGLNTEAFF,TGCAGTGCTAGAGAGACAGGATTGAACACTGAAGCTTTCTTT
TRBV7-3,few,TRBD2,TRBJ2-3,CASSPGTSGRADTQYF,TGTGCCAGCAGCCCCGGGACTAGCGGGAGAGCAGATACGCAGTATTTT
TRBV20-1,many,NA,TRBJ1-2,CSARDRGTEYGYTF,TGCAGTGCTAGAGATCGCGGGACGGAATATGGCTACACCTTC
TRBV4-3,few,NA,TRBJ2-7,CASSSGWTAAYEQYF,TGCGCCAGCAGCTCCGGATGGACAGCAGCCTACGAGCAGTACTTC
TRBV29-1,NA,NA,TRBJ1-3,CSVRTSDSGNTIYF,TGCAGCGTGAGGACCTCCGACTCTGGAAACACCATATATTTT
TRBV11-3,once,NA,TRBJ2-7,CASSLASIYDEQYF,TGTGCCAGCAGCTTGGCTAGCATCTATGACGAGCAGTACTTC
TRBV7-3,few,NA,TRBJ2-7,CASSSQQGPRAYEQYF,TGTGCCAGCAGCTCTCAACAGGGTCCCAGAGCCTACGAGCAGTACTTC
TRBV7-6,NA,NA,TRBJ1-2,CASSFEGGDYGYTF,TGTGCCAGCAGCTTTGAGGGGGGAGACTATGGCTACACCTTC
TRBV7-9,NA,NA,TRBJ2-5,CASSSPLWETQYF,TGTGCCAGCAGCTCTCCCCTTTGGGAGACCCAGTACTTC
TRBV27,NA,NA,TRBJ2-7,CASSAGGPYEQYF,TGTGCCAGCAGTGCAGGGGGGCCCTACGAGCAGTACTTC